This T cell receptor (beta chain) was documented in a study of cytomegalovirus exposure and HLA in healthy donors. Study at large: The study placed approximately 78% of its approximately 400 genotyped donors in the Caucasian-associated ancestry cluster. Study-level points and caveats: CMV serostatus was the sole immune exposure information available. Many donors carried some public TCRs, although rarity characterized most TCR sequences.

Of note for this clone: The antigen remains undetermined. This sample also contains other DNA sequences that code for the same CDR3.

Germline CDR1 MNHEY, CDR2 SVGAGI. The CDR3 totals 16 residues. Unmatched junction bases numbered 5, after V lost 0 bases and J lost 0 bases. Use of 60 Vbeta and 13 Jbeta primers characterized the PCR. The method was immunoSEQ multiplex PCR; TCRdb's version includes in-frame clones alone and lacks a portion of them. Its clone listing holds some 180,000 clones. The specimen was PBMCs. The source is a man between 25 and 39 years old in good health and CMV-seronegative. The chain uses TRBV6-5 and TRBJ2-7, with 7 nucleotides matching TRBD2. Here the CDR3 DNA reads TGTGCCAGCAGTTACTCGTGGGCGGGGGACTCCTACGAGCAGTACTTC. This gives the protein CASSYSWAGDSYEQYF.